This TCR beta chain was sequenced for a study of beta chain features in type 1 diabetes. For the study at large: Across every sample, roughly 100 million sorted cells were examined in total.

On this clone: The antigen remains undetermined. Different DNA sequences within this sample yield the same CDR3.

This CDR3 comprises 13 residues. Germline V lookup: CDR1 SGHRS, CDR2 YFSETQ. Trimming stripped 3 bases from V and 1 base from J, with 7 bases between. General observations from the study: TCRB CDR3 length was moderately but significantly reduced in all four CD4+ subsets of Type 1 diabetes patients. When VDJ junctions were examined, type 1 diabetes patients showed fewer insertions and more deletions.

Sequencing targeted expressed TCRB transcripts, as all isolated RNA had been reverse transcribed. TCRdb's copy holds only in-frame clones and misses some; the assay was immunoSEQ multiplex PCR. The table has around 41,000 clones, roughly 70% seen once. The sequenced sample consisted of Tregs from blood. V and J are TRBV5-1 and TRBJ1-1, with D maybe TRBD1 (6 bases). The source is a man aged 25 to 40 with type 1 diabetes. Some clones in this sample may be carry-over from other donors' samples. The DNA for the CDR3 is TGCGCCAGCAGCTCGACAGGGAACACTGAAGCTTTCTTT. Translating it yields CASSSTGNTEAFF. Using reference TRBV5-1 and TRBJ1-1 for the parts outside the CDR3, the full variable domain is KAGVTQTPRYLIKTRGQQVTLSCSPISGHRSVSWYQQTPGQGLQFLFEYFSETQRNKGNFPGRFSGRQFSNSRSEMNVSTLELGDSALYLCASSSTGNTEAFFGQGTRLTVV.